This T cell receptor beta chain was identified during a study of cytomegalovirus exposure and HLA in healthy donors. Points from the study as a whole: Accurate prediction of most subjects' HLA-A and HLA-B alleles from TCR beta sequences was reported.

About this clone: Its matching antigen is unknown.

The PCR had 60 Vbeta and 13 Jbeta primers. In the original processing: Approximately 9.9 million of 80 million or so unique TCR beta chains were shared, per a later count. Here immunoSEQ multiplex PCR was the method, and the copy in TCRdb shows in-frame clones only, minus some. V and J calls and clone size are given by that table; D and trimming were obtained from the DNA. The sample carries under 200,000 clones, around 80% recorded once. The CDR3 covers 13 residues. V was cut by 3 bases and J by 3 bases, with 9 bases left in between. Germline V gene sequence: CDR1 GTSNPN, CDR2 SVGIG (reference sequence).

The sequence was collected from a woman aged 30 to 39 in good health and CMV-seropositive. The chain carries TRBV30 and TRBJ1-5; D remains unclear. Material: PBMCs. This CDR3 reads CAWRNSHNQPQHF. The DNA for the CDR3 is TGTGCCTGGAGAAACAGCCACAATCAGCCCCAGCATTTT.